The entry that follows covers one T cell receptor beta chain sequence. Its cognate antigen is unknown. The time point: after neoadjuvant nivolumab, at surgical resection. Six replicates per PBMC sample, mostly from roughly 500 ng of genomic DNA. TCRdb's copy holds only in-frame clones and misses some; the assay was immunoSEQ multiplex PCR. The sample shows about 8,000 clones, roughly 71% of them seen only once. CDR3 length: 13 residues. After removal of 5 bases from V and 3 bases from J, the junction contained 3 bases not matched to a gene. CDR1 is SEHNR and CDR2 is FQNEAQ in the germline V gene (reference sequence). The data derive from a study of neoadjuvant anti-PD-1 for oral cavity cancer. Study-wide results and caveats: PBMC Gini-index clonality exceeded responders' in non-responders post-nivolumab.

Source: PBMCs, taken after nivolumab (anti-PD-1) treatment. This TCR was recovered from a person aged 35-79 years with oral cavity squamous cell carcinoma. The rearrangement uses TRBV7-9 and TRBJ1-2; the match to TRBD1 covers 7 bases. CDR3: CASSEGQHYGYTF. The DNA for the CDR3 is TGTGCCAGCAGCGAGGGACAGCACTATGGCTACACCTTC.